The clone carrying this TCR beta chain came up many times. This entry comes from a study of T cells after yellow fever vaccination. Germline V CDR1 and CDR2: SGHAT, FQDESV (reference sequence). V shed 6 bases and J shed 3 bases, with 24 bases lying between them. The CDR3 is 18 residues long. In TCRdb, the 5' RACE reads were re-called with MiXCR into one record per CDR3 protein. This table has 40,000 to 50,000 distinct CDR3 sequences, almost 7% appearing once. General study results and limits: Most clones from primary vaccination resurfaced after the booster (approximately 97% CD4, 75% to 90% CD8).

The sample was CD8+ T cells not binding an NS4B(214-222) dextramer, sorted from PBMCs, taken 45 days after the yellow fever booster vaccination. The clonotype originates from a young man who received the YFV17D yellow fever vaccine. The chain couples TRBV11-1 to TRBJ2-1, with D perhaps matching TRBD1 (7 bases). CDR3 sequence: CASRAFATGRTLYNEQFF. The DNA for the CDR3 is TGTGCCAGCAGGGCTTTCGCGACAGGGAGGACTCTCTACAATGAGCAGTTCTTC.